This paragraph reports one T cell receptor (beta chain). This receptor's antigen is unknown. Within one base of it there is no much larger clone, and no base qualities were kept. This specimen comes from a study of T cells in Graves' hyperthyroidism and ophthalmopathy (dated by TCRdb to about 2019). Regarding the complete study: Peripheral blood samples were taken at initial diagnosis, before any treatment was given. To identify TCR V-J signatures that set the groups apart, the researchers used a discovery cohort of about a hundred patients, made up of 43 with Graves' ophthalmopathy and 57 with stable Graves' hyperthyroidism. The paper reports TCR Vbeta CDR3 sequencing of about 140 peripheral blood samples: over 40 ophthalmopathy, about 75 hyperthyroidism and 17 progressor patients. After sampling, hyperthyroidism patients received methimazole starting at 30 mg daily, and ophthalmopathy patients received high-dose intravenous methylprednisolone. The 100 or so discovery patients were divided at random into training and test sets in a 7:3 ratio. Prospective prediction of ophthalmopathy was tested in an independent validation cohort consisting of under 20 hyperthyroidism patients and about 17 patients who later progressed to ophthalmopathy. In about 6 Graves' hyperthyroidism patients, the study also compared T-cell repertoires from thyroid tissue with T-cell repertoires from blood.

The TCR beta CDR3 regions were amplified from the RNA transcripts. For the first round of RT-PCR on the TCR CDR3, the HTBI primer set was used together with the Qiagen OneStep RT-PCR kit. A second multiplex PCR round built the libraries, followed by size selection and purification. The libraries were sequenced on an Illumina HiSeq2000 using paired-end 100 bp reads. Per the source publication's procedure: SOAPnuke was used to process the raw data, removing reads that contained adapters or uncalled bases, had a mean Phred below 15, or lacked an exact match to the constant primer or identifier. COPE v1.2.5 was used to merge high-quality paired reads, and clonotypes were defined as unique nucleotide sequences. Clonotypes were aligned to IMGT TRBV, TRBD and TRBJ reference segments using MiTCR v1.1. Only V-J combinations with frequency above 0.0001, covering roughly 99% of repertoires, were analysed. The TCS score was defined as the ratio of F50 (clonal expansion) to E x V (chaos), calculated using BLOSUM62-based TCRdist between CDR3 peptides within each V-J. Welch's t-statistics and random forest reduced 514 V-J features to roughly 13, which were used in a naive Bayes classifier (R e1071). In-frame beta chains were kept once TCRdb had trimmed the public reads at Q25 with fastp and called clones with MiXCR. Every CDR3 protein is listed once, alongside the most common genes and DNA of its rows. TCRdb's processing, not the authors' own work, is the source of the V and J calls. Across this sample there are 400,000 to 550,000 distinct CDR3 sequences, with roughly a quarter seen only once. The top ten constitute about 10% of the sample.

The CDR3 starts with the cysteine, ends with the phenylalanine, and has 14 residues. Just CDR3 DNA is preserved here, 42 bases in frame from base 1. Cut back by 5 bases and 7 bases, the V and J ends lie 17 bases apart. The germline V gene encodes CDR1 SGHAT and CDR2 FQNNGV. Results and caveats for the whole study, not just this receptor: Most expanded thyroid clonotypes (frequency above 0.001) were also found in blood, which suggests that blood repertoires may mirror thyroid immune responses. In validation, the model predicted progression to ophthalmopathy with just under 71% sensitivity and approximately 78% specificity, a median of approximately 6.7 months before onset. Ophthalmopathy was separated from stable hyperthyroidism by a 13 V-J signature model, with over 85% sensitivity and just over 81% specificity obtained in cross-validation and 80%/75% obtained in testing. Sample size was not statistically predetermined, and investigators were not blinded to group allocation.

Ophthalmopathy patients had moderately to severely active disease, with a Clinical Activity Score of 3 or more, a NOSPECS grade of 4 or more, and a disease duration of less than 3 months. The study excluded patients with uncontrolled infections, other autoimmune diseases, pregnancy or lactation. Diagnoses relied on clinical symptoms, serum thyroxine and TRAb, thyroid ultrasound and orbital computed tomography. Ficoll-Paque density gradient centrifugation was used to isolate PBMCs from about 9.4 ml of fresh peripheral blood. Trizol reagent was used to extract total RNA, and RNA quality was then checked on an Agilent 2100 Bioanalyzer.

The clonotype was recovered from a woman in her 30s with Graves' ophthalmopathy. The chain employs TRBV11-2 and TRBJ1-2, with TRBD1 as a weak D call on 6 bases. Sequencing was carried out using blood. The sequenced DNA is TGTGCCAGCAGCCTAAATACAGGGTTTGGTGGCTACACCTTC. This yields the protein CASSLNTGFGGYTF. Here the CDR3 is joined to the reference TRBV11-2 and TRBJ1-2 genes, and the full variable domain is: EAGVAQSPRYKIIEKRQSVAFWCNPISGHATLYWYQQILGQGPKLLIQFQNNGVVDDSQLPKDRFSAERLKGVDSTLKIQPAKLEDSAVYLCASSLNTGFGGYTFGSGTRLTVV.